The 8 T cell receptor beta chains listed next were all sequenced from one sample in a study of blood T cell repertoires in COVID-19. Generated by immunoSEQ multiplex PCR, the TCRdb table keeps only in-frame clones and is missing some. The sample consists of roughly 480,000 clones, roughly nine tenths of them appearing once. Specimen: peripheral blood. The receptors were sampled from a man between 18 and 35 years old with COVID-19, enrolled during active disease.

The J gene is TRBJ2-7, the V gene TRBV2; D is unclear. The ends were cut back, 4 bases at V and 7 bases at J, with 8 bases in the middle. The CDR3 totals 11 residues. Per the germline V gene, CDR1 is SNHLY and CDR2 is FYNNEI. CDR3 residues: CASSGEVEQYF. The CDR3 coding sequence is TGTGCCAGCAGTGGAGAGGTGGAGCAGTACTTC.

This clone was seen a handful of times. The rearrangement links TRBV3-1 (or the pseudogene TRBV3-2) to TRBJ2-1; possible D gene TRBD2, 5 bases. Trimming removed 0 bases at V and 7 bases at J, with 16 bases between. CDR1 LGHDT and CDR2 YNNKEL come from the germline V gene (reference sequence). This CDR3 has 16 amino acids. For the CDR3, the DNA is TGTGCCAGCAGCCAAGATGGACTCTATACACCGAATGAGCAGTTCTTC. This codes for CASSQDGLYTPNEQFF.

J is TRBJ1-2 and V is TRBV29-1, with TRBD1 identical over 9 bases. The CDR3 covers 13 residues. With V trimmed by 4 bases and J by 3 bases, 3 bases remained unmatched. From germline, CDR1 is SQVTM and CDR2 ANQGSEA. The chain's CDR3 is CSVGGTGYYGYTF. The CDR3 DNA reads as TGCAGCGTTGGAGGGACAGGGTACTATGGCTACACCTTC.

The chain is built from TRBV10-3 and TRBJ2-1, with a possible D match to TRBD2 (5 bases). Trimming removed 6 bases at V and 3 bases at J, with 9 bases between. The CDR3 has 13 amino acids. CDR1 ENHRY and CDR2 SYGVKD come from the germline V gene. The CDR3, as DNA: TGTGCCATCAGCGAACGGGACTACAATGAGCAGTTCTTC. As protein: CAISERDYNEQFF.

The chain joins TRBV18 to TRBJ2-1; 9 bases agree with TRBD2. V shed 2 bases, J shed 8 bases, and the junction held 10 bases outside the gene matches. The CDR3 has 16 amino acids. From germline, CDR1 is KGHSH and CDR2 LQKENI. The CDR3 sequence is CASSPTRGGGAYEQFF. In DNA, the CDR3 is TGTGCCAGCTCACCAACCCGAGGCGGGGGGGCCTATGAGCAGTTCTTC.

The V and J genes are TRBV24-1 and TRBJ2-7, with TRBD1 identical over 7 bases. This CDR3 is built from 12 residues. V was clipped by 11 bases and J by 3 bases; unmatched bases: 6. Germline values: CDR1 KGHDR, CDR2 SFDVKD. CDR3 bases: TGTGCCAGCCGGGACAGCAGCTACGAGCAGTACTTC. It translates to CASRDSSYEQYF.

The chain is built from TRBV27 and TRBJ2-1, with 12 nucleotides matching TRBD1. The germline CDR1 and CDR2 sequences are MNHEY and SMNVEV (reference sequence). The CDR3 has 16 residues. V shed 6 bases and J 8 bases; nucleotides not matched to a gene: 11. This chain's CDR3 is CASSLPPGQGAYEQFF. The CDR3 DNA sequence: TGTGCCAGCAGCCTACCGCCGGGACAGGGGGCCTATGAGCAGTTCTTC.

The chain carries TRBV6-5 and TRBJ1-1, with TRBD1 matching 9 bases. Germline V gene lookup returns CDR1 MNHEY and CDR2 SVGAGI. The V segment lost 5 bases and the J segment 5 bases; nucleotides outside the gene matches: 6. CDR3 size: 14 residues. CDR3 bases: TGTGCCAGCAGTACGGGACAGGGAATGACTGAAGCTTTCTTT. This encodes CASSTGQGMTEAFF.